This T cell receptor beta chain was sequenced during a study of PD-L1 blockade in urothelial cancer. Study-level background: Study patients had been treated with 0 to 3 previous chemotherapy regimens. Blood analysis took place 3 weeks (second dose) and 6 weeks after treatment start. The study, taken as a whole, reports: More expansion of tumor-associated blood clones, seen at 3 weeks, marked durable-benefit patients.

Templates that were synthetic TCR analogs were spiked into each PCR. TCRdb's copy holds only in-frame clones and misses some; the assay was immunoSEQ multiplex PCR. The sample includes more than 50,000 clones, about 80% of them seen just once. The length of the CDR3 is 15 residues. Looked up from germline, CDR1 is MNHEY and CDR2 is SMNVEV (reference sequence). J lost 6 bases, V lost 6 bases, and 12 bases had no gene match. As regards this clone: Its antigen remains unidentified.

The chain uses TRBV27 and TRBJ1-1; the match to TRBD1 covers 8 bases. The sample in question was PBMCs, obtained around atezolizumab (anti-PD-L1) treatment. This sequence originates from a man aged 65-85 years with urothelial cancer. This chain's CDR3 is CASSLGRQGIAEAFF. The CDR3 DNA follows: TGTGCCAGCAGCCTAGGTAGACAGGGGATTGCTGAAGCTTTCTTT.